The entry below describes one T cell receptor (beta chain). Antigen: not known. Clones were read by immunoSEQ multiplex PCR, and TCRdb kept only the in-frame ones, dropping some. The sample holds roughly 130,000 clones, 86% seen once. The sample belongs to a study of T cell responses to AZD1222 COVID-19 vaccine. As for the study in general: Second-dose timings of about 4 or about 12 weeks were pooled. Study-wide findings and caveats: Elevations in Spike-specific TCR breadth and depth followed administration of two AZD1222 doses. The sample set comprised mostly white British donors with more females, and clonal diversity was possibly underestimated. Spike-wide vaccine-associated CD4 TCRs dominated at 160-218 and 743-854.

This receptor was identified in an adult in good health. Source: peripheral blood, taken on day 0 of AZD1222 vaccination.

The CDR3 DNA is TGTGCCAGCAGTCCGTTAAGCTCCTATAATTCACCCCTCCACTTT. Its protein is CASSPLSSYNSPLHF. The rearrangement joins TRBV28 to TRBJ1-6; unclear D gene. Germline assignment: CDR1 MDHEN and CDR2 SYDVKM. The CDR3 covers 15 residues. The ends were cut back, 5 bases at V and 0 bases at J, with 8 bases in the middle.